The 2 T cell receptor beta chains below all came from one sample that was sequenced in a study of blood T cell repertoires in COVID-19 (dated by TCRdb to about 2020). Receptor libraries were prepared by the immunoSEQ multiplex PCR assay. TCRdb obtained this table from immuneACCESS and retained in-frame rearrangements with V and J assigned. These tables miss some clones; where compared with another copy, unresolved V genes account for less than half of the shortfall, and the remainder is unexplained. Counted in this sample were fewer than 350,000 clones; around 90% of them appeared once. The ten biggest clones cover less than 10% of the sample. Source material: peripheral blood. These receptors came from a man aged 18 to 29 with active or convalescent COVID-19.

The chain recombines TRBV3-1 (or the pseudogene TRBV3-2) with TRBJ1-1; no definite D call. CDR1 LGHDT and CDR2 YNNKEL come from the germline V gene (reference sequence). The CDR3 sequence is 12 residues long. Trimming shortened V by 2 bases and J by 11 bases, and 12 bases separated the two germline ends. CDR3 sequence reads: CASSQIRERAFF. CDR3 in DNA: TGTGCCAGCAGCCAAATCCGGGAAAGGGCTTTCTTT.

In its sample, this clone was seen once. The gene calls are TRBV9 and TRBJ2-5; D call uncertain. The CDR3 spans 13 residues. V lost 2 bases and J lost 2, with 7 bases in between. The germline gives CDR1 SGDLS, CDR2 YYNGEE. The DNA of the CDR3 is TGTGCCAGCAGCGTGTCGTTACAAGAGACCCAGTACTTC. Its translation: CASSVSLQETQYF.